This TCR beta chain appears in the sequencing data of a study of blood T cells in healthy people across ages. Turning to the study itself: The capture of about one barcoded beta molecule per two T cells was achieved by template switching.

Study-wide results and caveats: The percentage of naive T cells correlated strongly with TCR beta diversity.

Primed by a sample-barcoded 5' primer and a J-beta primer mix, a second PCR proceeded for about 7 to 11 cycles. No fewer than 2.5 million CDR3-containing paired-end reads came from each sample. From the 5' RACE reads, TCRdb called clonotypes with MiXCR, one entry per CDR3 protein. The table lists about 630,000 distinct CDR3 sequences, around 21% of them singletons. This clonotype has more than one count but fewer than ten. Its antigen is unidentified. This TCR came from an older man in good health. The source material was blood.

CDR3 amino acids: CASSPGTSRNIQYF. In DNA, the CDR3 is TGTGCCAGCAGCCCCGGGACTAGCAGAAACATTCAGTACTTC. The chain combines TRBV7-2 with TRBJ2-4; 9 nucleotides align to TRBD2. Germline-derived CDR1 and CDR2 are SGHTA and FQGNSA. V dropped 5 bases and J dropped 6; count of bases not matched to a gene: 5. CDR3 length: 14 amino acids.